This T cell receptor (beta chain) is from a study of human T cells and chemical hapten exposure (dated by TCRdb to about 2021). For context, the study as a whole: For sensitization, 2% DPC in acetone was applied to an approximately 2 cm by approximately 2 cm area of upper inner arm skin. Blood was sampled from patients pre-sensitization (week 0) and at 2, 6 and about 24 weeks after DPC sensitization. Peripheral blood TCR repertoire changes were tracked in vivo in alopecia patients during primary and secondary sensitization to the hapten diphenylcyclopropenone (DPC). Blood for TCR sequencing was provided by twenty-nine alopecia patients at one to four time points (pre-sensitization, 2, 6 and 24 weeks). Libraries were pooled for sequencing, and variation in per-sample TCR yields was attributed mainly to small differences in library volumes within the pool. Patch testing on the upper back used Finn chambers containing 0.01% DPC, with scoring done after 6 days according to International Contact Dermatitis Research Group standards. Throughout the roughly 25-week study period, patients were also given weekly therapeutic DPC doses on the scalp. The patient cohort, mostly female, included alopecia areata with under or over 50% scalp involvement, alopecia totalis and alopecia universalis. Summary of the overall study and its limitations: Repeated subsampling changed both the strength of the expansion versus patch-test correlation and the threshold at which the correlation became significant. Patch test score correlated positively with the number of PT1 expanded TCRs, reaching significance at thresholds 8, 16 and 32 but not at 4. DPC sensitization did not change the number of TCRs with a frequency above 1 in 1000, and there was no evidence of changes in global repertoire structure. Significantly more large CDR3 similarity clusters were formed by expanded TCRs than by pre-sensitization or healthy control sets, consistent with antigen-driven responses. Because every patient had alopecia, a presumed autoimmune disease, the patients' immune response might differ from that of healthy individuals.

Explained via the paper, the time point label denotes: pre-sensitization, week 0. The intended sense of this specimen's treatment or condition label: therapeutic diphenylcyclopropenone sensitization with weekly scalp DPC. At each patch-test visit, blood was drawn before the patch test was applied. Eligible patients were aged 18 to 70, diagnosed with alopecia, deemed suitable for DPC therapy, and excluded if pregnant. Total RNA was extracted from unfractionated whole blood collected in Tempus Blood RNA tubes. Library generation was performed with RACE. The instrument was a NextSeq 500. During library preparation, unique molecular identifiers were attached to individual cDNA molecules so that TCRs could be counted in a quantitative, reproducible way. Each blood RNA sample was used to sequence both TCR alpha and TCR beta chains. The study's own analysis went as follows. The median number of TCRs per sample was over 85,000, ranging from roughly 23,224 to 700,000. V, J and CDR3 annotation of the TCR reads was carried out using the Decombinator software suite. Every sample was subsampled to the same number of TCRs (28,000) for the PS versus PT1 abundance plots. Expanded TCRs were defined as absent before sensitization and observed at least eight times at the 2-week time point. TCRdb's own reprocessing of the public reads used fastp at Q25 and MiXCR and kept productive beta chains. A single entry per CDR3 protein holds the most common genes and DNA from its merged rows. None of the V and J calls come from the authors' own analysis; TCRdb made them. The sample profile shows 300,000 to 450,000 distinct CDR3 sequences; approximately 5.8% of them were found once. Around 8% of the sample rests with the top ten.

The table lists this clonotype with many counts. The antigen this receptor binds is unknown. Base qualities were left out, and no much larger clone turns up one base away. V loses 4 bases of germline sequence and J loses 0 bases, and the interval between the two ends is 12 bases. There are 14 amino acids in the CDR3, from cysteine to phenylalanine inclusive. Just CDR3 DNA is preserved here, 42 bases in frame from base 1. Via the germline V gene, CDR1 is SQVTM and CDR2 ANQGSEA. This chain joins TRBV29-1 to TRBJ1-2; TRBD1 is possibly the D segment (5 matching bases). The material sequenced was whole blood, taken in connection with sensitization to the hapten diphenylcyclopropenone (DPC). This TCR derives from a young woman with alopecia areata. Some clones in this sample may be carry-over from other donors' samples. The nucleotide sequence reads TGCAGCGTTGGTGACAGCGACGCTAACTATGGCTACACCTTC. Its protein product is CSVGDSDANYGYTF.